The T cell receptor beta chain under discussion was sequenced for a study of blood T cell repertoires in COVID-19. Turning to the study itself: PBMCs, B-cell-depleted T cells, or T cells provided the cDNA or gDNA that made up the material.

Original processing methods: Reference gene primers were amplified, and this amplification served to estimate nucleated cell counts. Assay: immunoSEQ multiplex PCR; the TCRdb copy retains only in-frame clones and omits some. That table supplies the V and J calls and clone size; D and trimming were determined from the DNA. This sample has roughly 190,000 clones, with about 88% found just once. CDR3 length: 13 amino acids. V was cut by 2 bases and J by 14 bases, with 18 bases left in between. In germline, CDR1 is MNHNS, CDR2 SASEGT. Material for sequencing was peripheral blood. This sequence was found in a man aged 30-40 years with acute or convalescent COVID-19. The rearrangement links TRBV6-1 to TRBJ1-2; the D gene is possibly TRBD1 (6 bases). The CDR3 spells CASSETDRISGTF. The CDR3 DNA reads TGTGCCAGCAGTGAAACCGACAGGATATCGGGGACCTTC.